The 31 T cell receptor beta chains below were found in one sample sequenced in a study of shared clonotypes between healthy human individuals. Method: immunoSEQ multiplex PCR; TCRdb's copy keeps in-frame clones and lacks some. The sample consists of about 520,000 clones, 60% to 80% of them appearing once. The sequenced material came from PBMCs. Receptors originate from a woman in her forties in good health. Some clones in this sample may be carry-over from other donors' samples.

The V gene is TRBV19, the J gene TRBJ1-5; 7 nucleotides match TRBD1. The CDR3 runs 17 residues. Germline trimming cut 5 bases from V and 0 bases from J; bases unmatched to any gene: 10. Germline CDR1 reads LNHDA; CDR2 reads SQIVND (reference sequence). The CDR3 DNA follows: TGTGCCAGTAGTTCGGGGACAGCTATGTATAGCAATCAGCCCCAGCATTTT. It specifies CASSSGTAMYSNQPQHF. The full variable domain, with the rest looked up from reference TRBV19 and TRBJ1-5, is DGGITQSPKYLFRKEGQNVTLSCEQNLNHDAMYWYRQDPGQGLRLIYYSQIVNDFQKGDIAEGYSVSREKKESFPLTVTSAQKNPTAFYLCASSSGTAMYSNQPQHFGDGTRLSIL.

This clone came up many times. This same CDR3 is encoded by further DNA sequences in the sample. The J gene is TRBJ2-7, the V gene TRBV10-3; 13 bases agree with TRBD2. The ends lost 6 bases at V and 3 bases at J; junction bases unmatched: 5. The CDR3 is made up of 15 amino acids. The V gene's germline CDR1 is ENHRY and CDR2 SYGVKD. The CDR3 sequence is CAIRPGTSGNYEQYF. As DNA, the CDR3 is TGTGCCATCAGACCTGGGACTAGCGGGAACTACGAGCAGTACTTC.

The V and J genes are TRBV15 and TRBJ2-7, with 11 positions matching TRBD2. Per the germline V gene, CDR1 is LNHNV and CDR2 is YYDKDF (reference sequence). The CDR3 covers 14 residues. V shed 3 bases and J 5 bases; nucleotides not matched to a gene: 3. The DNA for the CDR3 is TGTGCCACCAGCAGCGGACTAGCGGGCAACGAGCAGTACTTC. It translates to CATSSGLAGNEQYF.

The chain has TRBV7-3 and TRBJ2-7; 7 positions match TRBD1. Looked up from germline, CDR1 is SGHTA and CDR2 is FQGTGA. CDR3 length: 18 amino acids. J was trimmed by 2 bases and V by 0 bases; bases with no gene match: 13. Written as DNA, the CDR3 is TGTGCCAGCAGCTTAACGTCCACTAGTCAGGGGGTTACCTACGAGCAGTACTTC. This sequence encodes CASSLTSTSQGVTYEQYF.

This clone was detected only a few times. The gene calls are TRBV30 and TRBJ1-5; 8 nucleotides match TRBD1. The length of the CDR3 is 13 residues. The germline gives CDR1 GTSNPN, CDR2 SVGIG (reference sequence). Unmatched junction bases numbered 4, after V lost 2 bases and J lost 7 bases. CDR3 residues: CAWSLTGVQPQHF. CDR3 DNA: TGTGCCTGGAGTTTGACAGGGGTACAGCCCCAGCATTTT.

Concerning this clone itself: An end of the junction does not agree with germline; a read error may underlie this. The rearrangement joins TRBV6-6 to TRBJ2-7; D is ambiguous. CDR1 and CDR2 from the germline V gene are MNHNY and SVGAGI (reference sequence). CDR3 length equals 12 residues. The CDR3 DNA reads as TGTGCCAGCAGTTACAGGACCTATGAGCAGTACTTC. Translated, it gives CASSYRTYEQYF.

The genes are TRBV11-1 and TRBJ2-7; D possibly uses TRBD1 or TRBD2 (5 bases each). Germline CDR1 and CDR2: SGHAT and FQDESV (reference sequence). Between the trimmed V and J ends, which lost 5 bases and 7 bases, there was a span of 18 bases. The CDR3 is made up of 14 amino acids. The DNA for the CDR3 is TGTGCCAGCAGCCTCCTCCGGGGCATGGATGAGCAGTACTTC. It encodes CASSLLRGMDEQYF. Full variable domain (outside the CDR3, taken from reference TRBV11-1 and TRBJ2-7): EAEVAQSPRYKITEKSQAVAFWCDPISGHATLYWYRQILGQGPELLVQFQDESVVDDSQLPKDRFSAERLKGVDSTLKIQPAELGDSAMYLCASSLLRGMDEQYFGPGTRLTVT.

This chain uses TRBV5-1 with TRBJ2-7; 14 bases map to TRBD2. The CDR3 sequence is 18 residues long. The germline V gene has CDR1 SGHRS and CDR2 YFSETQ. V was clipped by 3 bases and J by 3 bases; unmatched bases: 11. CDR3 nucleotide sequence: TGCGCCAGCAGCTCCTTCGACAGCGGGACTAGCGGGAGCTACGAGCAGTACTTC. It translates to CASSSFDSGTSGSYEQYF.

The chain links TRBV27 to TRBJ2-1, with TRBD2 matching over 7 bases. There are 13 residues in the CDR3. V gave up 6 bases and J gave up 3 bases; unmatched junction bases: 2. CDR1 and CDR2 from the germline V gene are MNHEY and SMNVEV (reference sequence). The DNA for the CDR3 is TGTGCCAGCAGCCGGGACTACTACAATGAGCAGTTCTTC. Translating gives CASSRDYYNEQFF.

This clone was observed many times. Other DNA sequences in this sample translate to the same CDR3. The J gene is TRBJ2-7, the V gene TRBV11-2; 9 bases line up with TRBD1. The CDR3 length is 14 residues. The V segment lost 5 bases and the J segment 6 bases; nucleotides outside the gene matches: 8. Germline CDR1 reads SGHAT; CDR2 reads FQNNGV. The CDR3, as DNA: TGTGCCAGCAGCCTCAGGACAGGGGACGGCGAGCAGTACTTC. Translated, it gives CASSLRTGDGEQYF.

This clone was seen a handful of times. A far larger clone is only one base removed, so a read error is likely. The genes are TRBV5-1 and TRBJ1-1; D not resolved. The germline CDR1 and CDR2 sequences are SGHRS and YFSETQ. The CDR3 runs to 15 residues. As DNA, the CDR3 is TGCGCCAGCAGCTGGGCGGTTGACGGCCTGTCTGAAGATTTCTTT. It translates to CASSWAVDGLSEDFF. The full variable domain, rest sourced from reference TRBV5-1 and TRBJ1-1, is KAGVTQTPRYLIKTRGQQVTLSCSPISGHRSVSWYQQTPGQGLQFLFEYFSETQRNKGNFPGRFSGRQFSNSRSEMNVSTLELGDSALYLCASSWAVDGLSEDFFGQGTRLTVV.

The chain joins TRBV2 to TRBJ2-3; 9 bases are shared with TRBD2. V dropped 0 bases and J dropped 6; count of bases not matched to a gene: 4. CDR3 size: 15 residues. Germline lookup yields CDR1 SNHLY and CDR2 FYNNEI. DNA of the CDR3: TGTGCCAGCAGTGAAGCGGGACTAGCCGGGGATACGCAGTATTTT. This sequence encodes CASSEAGLAGDTQYF. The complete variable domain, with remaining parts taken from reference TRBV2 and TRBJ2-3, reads EPEVTQTPSHQVTQMGQEVILRCVPISNHLYFYWYRQILGQKVEFLVSFYNNEISEKSEIFDDQFSVERPDGSNFTLKIRSTKLEDSAMYFCASSEAGLAGDTQYFGPGTRLTVL.

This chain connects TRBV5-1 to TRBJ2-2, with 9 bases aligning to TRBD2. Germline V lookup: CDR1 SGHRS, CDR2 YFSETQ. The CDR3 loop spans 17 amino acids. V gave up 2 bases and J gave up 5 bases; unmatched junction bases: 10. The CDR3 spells CASSLAPSGISTGELFF. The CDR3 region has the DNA TGCGCCAGCAGCTTAGCCCCTAGCGGGATTAGTACCGGGGAGCTGTTTTTT. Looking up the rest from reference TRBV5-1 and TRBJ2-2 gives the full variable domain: KAGVTQTPRYLIKTRGQQVTLSCSPISGHRSVSWYQQTPGQGLQFLFEYFSETQRNKGNFPGRFSGRQFSNSRSEMNVSTLELGDSALYLCASSLAPSGISTGELFFGEGSRLTVL.

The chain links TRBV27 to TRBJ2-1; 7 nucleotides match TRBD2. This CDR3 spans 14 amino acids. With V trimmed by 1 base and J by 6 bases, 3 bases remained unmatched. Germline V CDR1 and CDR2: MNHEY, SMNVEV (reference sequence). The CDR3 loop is CASSLWAGVNEQFF. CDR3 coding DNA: TGTGCCAGCAGTTTATGGGCGGGGGTCAATGAGCAGTTCTTC.

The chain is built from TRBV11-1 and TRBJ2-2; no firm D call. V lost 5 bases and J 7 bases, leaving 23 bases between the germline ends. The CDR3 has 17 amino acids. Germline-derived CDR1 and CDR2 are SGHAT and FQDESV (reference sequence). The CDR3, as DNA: TGTGCCAGCAGCCCCGCCAACGCGGTATCAGTCAGCGGGGAGCTGTTTTTT. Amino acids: CASSPANAVSVSGELFF.

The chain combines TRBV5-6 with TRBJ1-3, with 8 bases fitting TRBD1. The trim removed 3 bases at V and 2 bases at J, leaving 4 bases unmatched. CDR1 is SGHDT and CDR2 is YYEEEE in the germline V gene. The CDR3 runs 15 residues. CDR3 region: CASSWRTGTGNTIYF. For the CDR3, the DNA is TGTGCCAGCAGCTGGAGGACAGGGACTGGAAACACCATATATTTT.

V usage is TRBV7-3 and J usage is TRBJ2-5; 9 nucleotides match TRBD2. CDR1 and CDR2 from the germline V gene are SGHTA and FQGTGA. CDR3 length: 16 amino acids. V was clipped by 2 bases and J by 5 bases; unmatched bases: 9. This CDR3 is CASSLGLGLAGETQYF. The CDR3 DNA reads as TGTGCCAGCAGCTTAGGGCTGGGTCTAGCGGGGGAGACCCAGTACTTC. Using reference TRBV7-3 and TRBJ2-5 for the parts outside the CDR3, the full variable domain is GAGVSQTPSNKVTEKGKYVELRCDPISGHTALYWYRQSLGQGPEFLIYFQGTGAADDSGLPNDRFFAVRPEGSVSTLKIQRTERGDSAVYLCASSLGLGLAGETQYFGPGTRLLVL.

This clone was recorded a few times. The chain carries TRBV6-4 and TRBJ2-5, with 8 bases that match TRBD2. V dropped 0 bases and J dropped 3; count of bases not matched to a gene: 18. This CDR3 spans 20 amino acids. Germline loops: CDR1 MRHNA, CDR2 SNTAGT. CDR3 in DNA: TGTGCCAGCAGTGACTCGCGGCCGGCGGGAGGCCCCCCTGTAAAAGAGACCCAGTACTTC. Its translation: CASSDSRPAGGPPVKETQYF.

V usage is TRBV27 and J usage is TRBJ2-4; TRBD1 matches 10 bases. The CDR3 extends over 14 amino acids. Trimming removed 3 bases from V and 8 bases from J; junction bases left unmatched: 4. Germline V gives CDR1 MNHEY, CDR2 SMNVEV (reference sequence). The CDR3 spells CASSFLGQGYIQYF. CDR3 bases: TGTGCCAGCAGTTTTTTGGGACAGGGGTACATTCAGTACTTC.

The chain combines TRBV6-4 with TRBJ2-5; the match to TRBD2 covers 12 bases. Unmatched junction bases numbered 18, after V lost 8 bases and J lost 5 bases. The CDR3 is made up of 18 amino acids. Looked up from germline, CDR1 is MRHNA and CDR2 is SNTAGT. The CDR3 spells CASGLGSVTSGSRETQYF. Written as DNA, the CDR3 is TGTGCCAGCGGCCTCGGTTCCGTGACTAGCGGGAGTAGGGAGACCCAGTACTTC.

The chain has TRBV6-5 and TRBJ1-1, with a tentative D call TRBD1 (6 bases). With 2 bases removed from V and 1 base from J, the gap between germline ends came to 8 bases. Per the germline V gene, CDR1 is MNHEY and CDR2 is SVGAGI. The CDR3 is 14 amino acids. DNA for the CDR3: TGTGCCAGCAGTTACAAGGGGGGGAACACTGAAGCTTTCTTT. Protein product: CASSYKGGNTEAFF.

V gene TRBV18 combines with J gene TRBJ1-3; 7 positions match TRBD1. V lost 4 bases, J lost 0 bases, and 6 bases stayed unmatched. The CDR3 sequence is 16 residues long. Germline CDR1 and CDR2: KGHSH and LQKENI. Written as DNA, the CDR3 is TGTGCCAGCTCACGGGACAGAGGAGTCTCTGGAAACACCATATATTTT. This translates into CASSRDRGVSGNTIYF.

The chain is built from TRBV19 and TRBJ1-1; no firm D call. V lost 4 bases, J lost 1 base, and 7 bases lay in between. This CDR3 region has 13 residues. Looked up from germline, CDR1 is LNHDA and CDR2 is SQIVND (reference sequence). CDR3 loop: CASSTWGNTEAFF. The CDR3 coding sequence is TGTGCCAGTAGTACGTGGGGGAACACTGAAGCTTTCTTT.

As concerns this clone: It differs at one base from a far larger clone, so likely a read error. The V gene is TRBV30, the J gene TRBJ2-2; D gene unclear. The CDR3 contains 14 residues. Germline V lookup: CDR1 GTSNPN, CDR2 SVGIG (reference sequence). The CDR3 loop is CARSRVGLYGELFF. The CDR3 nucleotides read TGTGCCCGGAGTCGGGTAGGGTTGTACGGGGAGCTGTTTTTT.

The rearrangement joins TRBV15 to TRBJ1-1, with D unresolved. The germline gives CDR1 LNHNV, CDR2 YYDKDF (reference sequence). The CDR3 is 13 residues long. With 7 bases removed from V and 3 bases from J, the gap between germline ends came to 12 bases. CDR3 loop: CATTVDGYTEAFF. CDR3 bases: TGTGCCACCACGGTAGACGGTTACACTGAAGCTTTCTTT.

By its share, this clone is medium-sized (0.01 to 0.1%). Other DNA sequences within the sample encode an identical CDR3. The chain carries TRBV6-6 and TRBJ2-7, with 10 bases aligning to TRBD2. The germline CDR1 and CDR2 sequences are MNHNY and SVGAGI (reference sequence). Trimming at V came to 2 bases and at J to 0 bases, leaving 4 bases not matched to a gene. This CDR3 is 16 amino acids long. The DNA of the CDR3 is TGTGCCAGCAGTTACACGGCTAGCGGGAGCTCCTACGAGCAGTACTTC. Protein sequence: CASSYTASGSSYEQYF.

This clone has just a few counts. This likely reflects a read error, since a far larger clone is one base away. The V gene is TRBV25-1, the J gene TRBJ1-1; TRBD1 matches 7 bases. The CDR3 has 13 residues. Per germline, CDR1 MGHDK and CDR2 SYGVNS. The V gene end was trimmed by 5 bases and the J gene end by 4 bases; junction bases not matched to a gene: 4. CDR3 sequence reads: CASSPRGSTEAFF. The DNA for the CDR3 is TGTGCCAGCAGTCCCAGGGGGAGCACTGAAGCTTTCTTT.

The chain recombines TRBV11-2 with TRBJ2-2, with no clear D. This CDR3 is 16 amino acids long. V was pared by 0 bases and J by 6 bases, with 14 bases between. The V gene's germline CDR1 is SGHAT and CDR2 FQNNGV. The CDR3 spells CASSLDWLVGSGELFF. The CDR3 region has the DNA TGTGCCAGCAGCTTAGATTGGCTAGTAGGTTCCGGGGAGCTGTTTTTT.

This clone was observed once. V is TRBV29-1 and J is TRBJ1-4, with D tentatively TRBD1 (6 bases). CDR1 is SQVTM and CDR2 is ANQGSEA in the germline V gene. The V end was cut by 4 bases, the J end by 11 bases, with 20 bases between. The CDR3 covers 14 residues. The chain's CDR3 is CSVAAGGHDGKLFF. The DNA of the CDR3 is TGCAGCGTTGCCGCGGGGGGACACGATGGTAAACTGTTTTTT.

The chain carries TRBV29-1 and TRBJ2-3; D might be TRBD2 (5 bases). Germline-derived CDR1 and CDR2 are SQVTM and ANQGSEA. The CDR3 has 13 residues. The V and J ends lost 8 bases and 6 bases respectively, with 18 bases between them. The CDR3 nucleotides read TGCAGCTCTGGAGCGGACCGGGTGGATACGCAGTATTTT. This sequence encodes CSSGADRVDTQYF.

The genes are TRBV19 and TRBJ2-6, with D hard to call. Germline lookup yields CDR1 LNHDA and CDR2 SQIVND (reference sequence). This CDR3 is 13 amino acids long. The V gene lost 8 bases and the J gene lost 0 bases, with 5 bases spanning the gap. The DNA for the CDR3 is TGTGCCAGTGGATTCTCTGGGGCCAACGTCCTGACTTTC. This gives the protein CASGFSGANVLTF.